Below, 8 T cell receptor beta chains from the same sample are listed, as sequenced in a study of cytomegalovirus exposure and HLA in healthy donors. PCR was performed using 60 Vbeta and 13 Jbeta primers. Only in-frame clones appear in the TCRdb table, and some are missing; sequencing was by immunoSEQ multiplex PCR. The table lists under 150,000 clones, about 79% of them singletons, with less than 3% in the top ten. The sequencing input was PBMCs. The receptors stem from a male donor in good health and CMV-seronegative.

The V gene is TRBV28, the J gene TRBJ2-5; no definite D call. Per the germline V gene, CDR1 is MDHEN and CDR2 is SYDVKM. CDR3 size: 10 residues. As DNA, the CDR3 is TGTGCTGTTGACGGGGAGACCCAGTACTTC. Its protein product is CAVDGETQYF.

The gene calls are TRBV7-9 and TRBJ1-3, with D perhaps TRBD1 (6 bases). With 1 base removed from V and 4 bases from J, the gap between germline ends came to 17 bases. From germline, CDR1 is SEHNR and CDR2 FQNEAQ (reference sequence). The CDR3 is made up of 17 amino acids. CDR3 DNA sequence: TGTGCCAGCAGCTTAGTTGGTCAGGGGAAAGGAGGAAACACCATATATTTT. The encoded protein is CASSLVGQGKGGNTIYF.

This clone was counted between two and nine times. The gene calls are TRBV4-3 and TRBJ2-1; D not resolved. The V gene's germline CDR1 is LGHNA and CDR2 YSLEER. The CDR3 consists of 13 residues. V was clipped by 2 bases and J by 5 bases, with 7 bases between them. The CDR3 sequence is CASSQILDNEQFF. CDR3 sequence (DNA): TGCGCCAGCAGCCAAATCCTCGACAATGAGCAGTTCTTC.

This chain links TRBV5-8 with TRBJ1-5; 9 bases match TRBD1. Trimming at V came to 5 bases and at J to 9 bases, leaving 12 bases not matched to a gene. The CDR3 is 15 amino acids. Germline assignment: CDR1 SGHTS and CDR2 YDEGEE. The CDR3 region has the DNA TGTGCCAGCAGTCTCCGGGACAGGGTAAGGTGGCCCCAGCATTTT. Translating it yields CASSLRDRVRWPQHF.

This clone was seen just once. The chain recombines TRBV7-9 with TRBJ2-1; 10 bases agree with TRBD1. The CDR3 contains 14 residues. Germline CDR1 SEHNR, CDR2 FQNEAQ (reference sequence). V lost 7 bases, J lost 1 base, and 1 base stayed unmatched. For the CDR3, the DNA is TGTGCCAGCAAGGGACAGGGGTCCTACAATGAGCAGTTCTTC. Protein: CASKGQGSYNEQFF.

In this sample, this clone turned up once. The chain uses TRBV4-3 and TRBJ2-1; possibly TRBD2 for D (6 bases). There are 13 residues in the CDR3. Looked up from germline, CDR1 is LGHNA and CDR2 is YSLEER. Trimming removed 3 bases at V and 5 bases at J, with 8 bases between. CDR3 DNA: TGCGCCAGCAGCCAGGGACTGGACAATGAGCAGTTCTTC. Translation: CASSQGLDNEQFF.

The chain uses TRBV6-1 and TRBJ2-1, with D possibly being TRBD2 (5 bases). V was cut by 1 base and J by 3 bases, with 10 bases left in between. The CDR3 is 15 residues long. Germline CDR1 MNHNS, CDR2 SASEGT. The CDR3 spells CASSEGPADYNEQFF. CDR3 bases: TGTGCCAGCAGTGAAGGTCCAGCGGACTACAATGAGCAGTTCTTC.

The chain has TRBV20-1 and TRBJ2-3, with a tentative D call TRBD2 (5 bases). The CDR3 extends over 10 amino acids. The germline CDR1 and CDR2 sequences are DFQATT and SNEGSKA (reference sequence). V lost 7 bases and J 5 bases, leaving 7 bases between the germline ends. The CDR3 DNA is TGCAGTGTTGGAGGAGATACGCAGTATTTT. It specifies CSVGGDTQYF.